This T cell receptor beta chain was sequenced in a study of TET2 disruption in CD19-targeted CAR T cells (dated by TCRdb to 2017 to 2018). Regarding the study in general: The number of samples was determined by the original clinical trial design and by which samples were available, and no additional inclusion criteria were applied.

With regard to this clone: Its antigen is not yet known. Sequencing ends 3 residues short of the CDR3 end; the germline J gene provides the rest. Other DNA sequences within the sample encode an identical CDR3.

Per the publication, the treatment or condition label means: autologous CTL019 cells: CD19 CAR with 4-1BB and CD3 zeta domains. The CD19 CAR incorporated TCR zeta and 4-1BB costimulatory signaling domains. T cells for CTL019 manufacturing were collected from peripheral blood by leukapheresis. The DNeasy Blood and Tissue Kit was used to extract genomic DNA from pre-infusion T cells, peripheral blood, or sorted post-infusion T cells. From its cysteine to its phenylalanine, the CDR3 spans 14 amino acids. The CDR3 was read in part: 33 bases, with the frame set at base 1. Sequences MRHNA (CDR1) and SNTAGT (CDR2) are obtained from the germline V gene. The immunoSEQ assay was used to perform TCR beta chain deep sequencing. In the original analysis: Only productive TCR beta rearrangements were used to calculate clonotype frequencies. TCRdb obtained this table from immuneACCESS and retained in-frame rearrangements with V and J assigned. These tables miss some clones; where compared with another copy, unresolved V genes account for less than half of the shortfall, and the remainder is unexplained. Clone size and the V and J calls come from that table; the DNA yielded D and trimming. The sample's clone listing holds about 26,000 clones. The ten largest clones add up to around 1.9% of the sample.

Overall results and qualifications from the work: Conclusions about the CAR T cells of the patient were based on extensive analysis of a single subject.

Recombination linked TRBV6-4 to TRBJ1-2; 8 of the junction bases match TRBD1. Material: CD8- CAR+ T cells sorted from cultured blood T cells, obtained for CD19 CAR T cell therapy. The cell subset or site label here, explained by the study, means: CD8-negative CAR-positive T cells from the infusion product. The sequence was obtained from a man in his 70s with chronic lymphocytic leukemia. The covered CDR3 bases are TGTGCCAGCAGGGGAGACAGGGGCGCTGGTGGT. Its protein product is CASRGDRGAGG. Given in full, the CDR3 is CASRGDRGAGGYTF.